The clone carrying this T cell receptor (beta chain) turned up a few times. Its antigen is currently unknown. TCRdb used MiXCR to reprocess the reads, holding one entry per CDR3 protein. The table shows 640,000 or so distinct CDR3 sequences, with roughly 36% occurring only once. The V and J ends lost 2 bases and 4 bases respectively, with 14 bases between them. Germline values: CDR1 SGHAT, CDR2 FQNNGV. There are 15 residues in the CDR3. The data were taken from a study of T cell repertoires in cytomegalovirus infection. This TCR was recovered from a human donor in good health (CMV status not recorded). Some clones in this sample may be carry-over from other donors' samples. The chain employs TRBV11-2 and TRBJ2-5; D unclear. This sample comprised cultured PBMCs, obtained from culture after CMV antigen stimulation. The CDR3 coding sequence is TGTGCCAGCAGCTTAAGGGCGAACCGGGTAGAGACCCAGTACTTC. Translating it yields CASSLRANRVETQYF.